This T cell receptor (beta chain) was recovered during a study of cytomegalovirus exposure and HLA in healthy donors. Primers for the PCR totalled 60 Vbeta and 13 Jbeta. TCRdb's copy holds only in-frame clones and misses some; the assay was immunoSEQ multiplex PCR. With 65,000 to 80,000 clones in the sample, the ten largest clones hold approximately 4.3%. V trimming: 3 bases; J trimming: 11 bases; junction bases outside the gene matches: 9. The CDR3 totals 13 residues. Per germline, CDR1 SGDLS and CDR2 YYNGEE. The sample taken for sequencing was PBMCs. The gene calls are TRBV9 and TRBJ2-7, with 9 nucleotides matching TRBD1. This receptor was taken from a man younger than 40 in good health and CMV-seronegative. The CDR3 nucleotides are TGTGCCAGCAGCGCTTCCCGGGACAGGGAGAAGTACTTC. It is translated as CASSASRDREKYF.